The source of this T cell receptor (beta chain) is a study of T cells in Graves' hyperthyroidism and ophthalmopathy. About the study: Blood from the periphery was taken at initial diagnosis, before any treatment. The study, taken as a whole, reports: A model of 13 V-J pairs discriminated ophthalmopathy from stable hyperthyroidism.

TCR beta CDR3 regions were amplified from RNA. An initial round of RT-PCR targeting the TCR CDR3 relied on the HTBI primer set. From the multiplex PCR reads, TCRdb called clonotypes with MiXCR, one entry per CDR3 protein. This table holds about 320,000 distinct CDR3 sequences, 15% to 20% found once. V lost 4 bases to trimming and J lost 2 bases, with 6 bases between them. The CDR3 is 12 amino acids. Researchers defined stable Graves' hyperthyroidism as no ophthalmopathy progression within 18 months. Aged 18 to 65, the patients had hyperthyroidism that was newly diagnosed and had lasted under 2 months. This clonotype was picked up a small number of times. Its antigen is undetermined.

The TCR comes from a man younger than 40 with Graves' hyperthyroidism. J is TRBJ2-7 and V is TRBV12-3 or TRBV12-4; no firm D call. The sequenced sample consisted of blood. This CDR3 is CASSSRTYEQYF. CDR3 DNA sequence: TGTGCCAGCAGTTCCAGGACCTACGAGCAGTACTTC.